The present T cell receptor beta chain was sequenced within a study of T-cell reconstitution after alpha-beta-depleted transplantation in children. Preparing the TCRbeta library involved the use of unique molecular identifiers. TCRdb recomputed calls from the PCR reads with MiXCR, one row per CDR3 protein. Of approximately 230,000 distinct CDR3 sequences detected, approximately 24% appear once; the ten largest clones hold around 4.8%. The CDR3 spans 14 residues. Per germline, CDR1 SQVTM and CDR2 ANQGSEA. Trimming took 6 bases from V and 0 from J, leaving 9 bases between them. This TCR was recovered from a female patient aged 2 to 10 who had a stem cell transplant for congenital amegakaryocytic thrombocytopenia, so the T cells may come from the graft donor. The rearrangement links TRBV29-1 to TRBJ2-6; unclear D gene. The material sequenced was PBMCs, mostly from graft donor cells, taken 360 days after TCRalphabeta/CD19-depleted stem cell transplant. In DNA, the CDR3 is TGCAGCGTAGAGCCTAGCTCTGGGGCCAACGTCCTGACTTTC. As protein: CSVEPSSGANVLTF.